Described below is a single TCR beta chain sequence and its context. As yet, its antigen is unknown. A CD45RO-CCR7+CD27+CD95- profile was what naive CD8+ T cells displayed. UMI-tagged TRB cDNA libraries were built via 5' RACE. TCRdb reprocessed the 5' RACE reads and keeps a single row for each CDR3 protein, giving no DNA. The repertoire table contains some 130,000 distinct CDR3 sequences. The data are from a study of CXCR3-negative and CXCR3-positive naive CD8 T cells. Study outcomes and limitations: Once cells were cryopreserved, CXCR3 expression went down partly, and most assays used fresh PBMCs.

Germline V lookup: CDR1 SGHRS, CDR2 YFSETQ. This CDR3 comprises 12 residues. The TCR sequence derives from a human donor in good health. Some clones in this sample may be carry-over from other donors' samples. Sequencing was carried out using naive CXCR3- CD8+ T cells from blood. This sample's subset: CD45RO-CCR7+CD27+CD95- naive CD8+ T cells lacking CXCR3 (TNR3-). The chain uses TRBV5-1 and TRBJ2-1; TCRdb indicates TRBD1, and absent DNA this call remains unverified. The CDR3 loop is CASSFSGTEQFF.